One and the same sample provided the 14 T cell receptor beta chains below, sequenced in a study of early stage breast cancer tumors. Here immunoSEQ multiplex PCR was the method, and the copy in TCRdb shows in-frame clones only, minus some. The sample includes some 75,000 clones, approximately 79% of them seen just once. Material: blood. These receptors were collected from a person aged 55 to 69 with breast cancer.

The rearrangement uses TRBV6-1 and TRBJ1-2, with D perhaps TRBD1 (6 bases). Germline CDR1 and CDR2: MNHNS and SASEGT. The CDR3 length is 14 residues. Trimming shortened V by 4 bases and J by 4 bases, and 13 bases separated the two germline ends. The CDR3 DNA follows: TGTGCCAGCAGTGTCGAACAGGGCGCCTATGGCTACACCTTC. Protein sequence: CASSVEQGAYGYTF.

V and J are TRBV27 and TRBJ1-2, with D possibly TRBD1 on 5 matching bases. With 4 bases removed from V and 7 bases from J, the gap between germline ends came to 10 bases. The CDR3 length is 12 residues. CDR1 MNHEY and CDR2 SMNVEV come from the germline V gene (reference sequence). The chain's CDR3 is CASSSGTVGYTF. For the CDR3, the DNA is TGTGCCAGCAGTTCTGGGACCGTTGGCTACACCTTC.

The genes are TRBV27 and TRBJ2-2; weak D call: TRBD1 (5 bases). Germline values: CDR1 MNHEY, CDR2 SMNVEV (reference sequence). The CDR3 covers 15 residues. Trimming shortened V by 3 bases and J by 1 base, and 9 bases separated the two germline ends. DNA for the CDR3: TGTGCCAGCAGTTTGGGGCAGGGGAACACCGGGGAGCTGTTTTTT. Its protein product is CASSLGQGNTGELFF.

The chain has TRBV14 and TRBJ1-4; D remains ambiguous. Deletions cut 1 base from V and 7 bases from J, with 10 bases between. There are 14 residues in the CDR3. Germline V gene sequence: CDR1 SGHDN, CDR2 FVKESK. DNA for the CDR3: TGTGCCAGCAGCCAAGGGTCAGTGTTTGAAAAACTGTTTTTT. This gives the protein CASSQGSVFEKLFF.

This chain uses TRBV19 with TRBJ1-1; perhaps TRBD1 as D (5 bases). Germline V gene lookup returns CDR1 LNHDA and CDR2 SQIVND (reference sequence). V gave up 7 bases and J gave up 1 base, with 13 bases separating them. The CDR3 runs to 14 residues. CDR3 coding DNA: TGTGCCAGTACCCTTCAGGGACCGAACACTGAAGCTTTCTTT. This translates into CASTLQGPNTEAFF.

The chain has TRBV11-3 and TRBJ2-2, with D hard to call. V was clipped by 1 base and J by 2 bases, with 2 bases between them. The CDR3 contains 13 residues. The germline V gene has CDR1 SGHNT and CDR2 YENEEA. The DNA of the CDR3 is TGTGCCAGCAGCTTAGTTAACACCGGGGAGCTGTTTTTT. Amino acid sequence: CASSLVNTGELFF.

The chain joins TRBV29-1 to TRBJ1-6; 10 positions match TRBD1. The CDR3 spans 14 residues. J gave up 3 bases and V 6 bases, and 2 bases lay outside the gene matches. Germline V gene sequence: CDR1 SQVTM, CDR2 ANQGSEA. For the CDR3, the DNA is TGCAGCGTGGGGACAGGGGACTATAATTCACCCCTCCACTTT. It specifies CSVGTGDYNSPLHF.

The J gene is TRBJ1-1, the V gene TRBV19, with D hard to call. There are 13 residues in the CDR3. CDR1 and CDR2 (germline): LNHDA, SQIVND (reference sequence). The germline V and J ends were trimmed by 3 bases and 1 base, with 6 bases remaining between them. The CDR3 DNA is TGTGCCAGTAGTATTTGGGGGAACACTGAAGCTTTCTTT. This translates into CASSIWGNTEAFF.

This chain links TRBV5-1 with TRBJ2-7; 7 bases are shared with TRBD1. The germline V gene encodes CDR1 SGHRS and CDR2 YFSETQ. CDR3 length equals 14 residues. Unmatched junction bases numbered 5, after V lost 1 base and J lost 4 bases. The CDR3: CASSLNRDRYEQYF. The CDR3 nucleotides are TGCGCCAGCAGCTTGAACAGGGACAGATACGAGCAGTACTTC.

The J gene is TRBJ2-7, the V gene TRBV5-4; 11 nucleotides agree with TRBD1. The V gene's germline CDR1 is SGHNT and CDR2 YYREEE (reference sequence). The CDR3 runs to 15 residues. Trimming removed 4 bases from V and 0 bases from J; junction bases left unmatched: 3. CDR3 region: CASSTGTGGSYEQYF. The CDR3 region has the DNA TGTGCCAGCAGCACCGGGACAGGGGGCTCCTACGAGCAGTACTTC.

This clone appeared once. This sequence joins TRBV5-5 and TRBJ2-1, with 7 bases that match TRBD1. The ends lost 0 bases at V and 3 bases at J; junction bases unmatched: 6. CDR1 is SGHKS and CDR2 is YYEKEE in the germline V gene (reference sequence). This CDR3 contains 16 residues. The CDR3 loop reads CASSLGWAGGYNEQFF. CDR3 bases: TGTGCCAGCAGCTTGGGATGGGCAGGGGGCTACAATGAGCAGTTCTTC. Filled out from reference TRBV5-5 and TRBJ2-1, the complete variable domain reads DAGVTQSPTHLIKTRGQQVTLRCSPISGHKSVSWYQQVLGQGPQFIFQYYEKEERGRGNFPDRFSARQFPNYSSELNVNALLLGDSALYLCASSLGWAGGYNEQFFGPGTRLTVL.

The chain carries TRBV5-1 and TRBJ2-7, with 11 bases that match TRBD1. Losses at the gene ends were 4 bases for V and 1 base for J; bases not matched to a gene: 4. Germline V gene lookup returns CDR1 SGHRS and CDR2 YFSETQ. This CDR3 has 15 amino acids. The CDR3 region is CASSVGTGGSYEQYF. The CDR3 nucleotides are TGCGCCAGCAGCGTCGGGACAGGGGGGTCCTACGAGCAGTACTTC.

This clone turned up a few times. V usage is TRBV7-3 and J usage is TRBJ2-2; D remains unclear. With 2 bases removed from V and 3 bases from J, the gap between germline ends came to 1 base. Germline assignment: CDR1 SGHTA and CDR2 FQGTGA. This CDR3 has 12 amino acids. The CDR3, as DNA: TGTGCCAGCAGCTTAGACACCGGGGAGCTGTTTTTT. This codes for CASSLDTGELFF.

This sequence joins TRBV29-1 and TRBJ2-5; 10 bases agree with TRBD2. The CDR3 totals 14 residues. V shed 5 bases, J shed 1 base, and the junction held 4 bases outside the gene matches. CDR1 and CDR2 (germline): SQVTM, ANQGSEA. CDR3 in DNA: TGCAGCGTTTCTAGCGGGAGTGCCCAAGAGACCCAGTACTTC. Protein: CSVSSGSAQETQYF. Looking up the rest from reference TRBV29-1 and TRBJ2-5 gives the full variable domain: SAVISQKPSRDICQRGTSLTIQCQVDSQVTMMFWYRQQPGQSLTLIATANQGSEATYESGFVIDKFPISRPNLTFSTLTVSNMSPEDSSIYLCSVSSGSAQETQYFGPGTRLLVL.